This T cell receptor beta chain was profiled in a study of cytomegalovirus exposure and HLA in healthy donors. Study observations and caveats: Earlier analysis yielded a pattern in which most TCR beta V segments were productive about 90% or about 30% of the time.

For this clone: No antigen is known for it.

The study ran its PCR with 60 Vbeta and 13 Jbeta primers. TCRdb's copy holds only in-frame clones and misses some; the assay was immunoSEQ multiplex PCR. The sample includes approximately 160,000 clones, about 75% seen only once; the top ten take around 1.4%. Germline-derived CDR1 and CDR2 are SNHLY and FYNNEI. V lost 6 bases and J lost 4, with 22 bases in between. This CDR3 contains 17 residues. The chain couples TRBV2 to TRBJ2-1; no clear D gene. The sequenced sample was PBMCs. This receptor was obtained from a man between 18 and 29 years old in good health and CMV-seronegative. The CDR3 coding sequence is TGTGCCAGCAGCACAAACGGGTTCGCTAGTCCGTACAATGAGCAGTTCTTC. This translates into CASSTNGFASPYNEQFF.